This T cell receptor beta chain stems from a study of T cells in Graves' hyperthyroidism and ophthalmopathy. Investigators excluded patients with uncontrolled infection, other autoimmune disease, pregnancy or lactation. TCR beta CDR3 regions were amplified from RNA transcripts. A first-round RT-PCR of the TCR CDR3 used the HTBI primer set. A single record per CDR3 protein comes from TCRdb applying MiXCR to the multiplex PCR reads. Altogether 530,000 or so distinct CDR3 sequences are present, about a sixth being singletons, with the ten largest covering 15% to 20%. Trimming cost V 0 bases and J 5 bases, with 8 bases left between them. The CDR3 runs to 14 residues. CDR1 and CDR2 (germline): MNHNY, SVGAGI (reference sequence).

This clonotype was sampled from a woman between 18 and 29 years old with Graves' ophthalmopathy. The source material was blood. V usage is TRBV6-6 and J usage is TRBJ1-5; D gene unclear. CDR3 in amino acids: CASSYSGPDQPQHF. DNA of the CDR3: TGTGCCAGCAGTTACTCGGGTCCAGATCAGCCCCAGCATTTT.